The TCR beta chain under discussion was sequenced for a study of PD-1 blockade in mismatch repair-deficient tumors. Clones were read by immunoSEQ multiplex PCR, and TCRdb kept only the in-frame ones, dropping some. The sample has more than 85,000 clones, 65% to 85% seen once. This specimen consisted of peripheral blood, obtained approximately 36 weeks after starting pembrolizumab. This receptor was identified in an adult with mismatch repair-deficient cancer.

The CDR3 here is CASSQEMRTGGNEQYF. Written as DNA, the CDR3 is TGTGCCAGCAGCCAAGAAATGAGGACAGGGGGCAACGAGCAGTACTTC. The chain combines TRBV14 with TRBJ2-7; TRBD1 aligns across 11 bases. This CDR3 spans 16 amino acids. The germline gives CDR1 SGHDN, CDR2 FVKESK. The V gene end was trimmed by 0 bases and the J gene end by 5 bases; junction bases not matched to a gene: 6.